This T cell receptor (beta chain) is from a study of cytomegalovirus exposure and HLA in healthy donors. Whole-study findings and limits: In terms of immune exposure information, only CMV serostatus was available. Later work found that TCR association rates differed between HLA loci; DRB1 had the most and HLA-C the fewest.

60 Vbeta and 13 Jbeta primers were used in PCR. This table comes from immunoSEQ multiplex PCR, and its TCRdb copy is limited to in-frame clones, with some not included. Of 150,000 to 200,000 clones listed, roughly four fifths were seen once; the top ten hold 3.5% to 5%. CDR3 length: 18 amino acids. The germline V and J ends were trimmed by 2 bases and 0 bases, with 17 bases remaining between them. The germline CDR1 and CDR2 sequences are KGHSH and LQKENI. About this clone itself: What it binds is not known.

This receptor was taken from a man aged 50 or older in good health and CMV-seropositive. The chain uses TRBV18 and TRBJ1-3; D is perhaps TRBD1 (6 bases). Sequenced input: PBMCs. The CDR3 sequence is CASSPFTGTTNSGNTIYF. In DNA form, the CDR3 reads TGTGCCAGCTCACCATTTACCGGGACAACCAACTCTGGAAACACCATATATTTT.